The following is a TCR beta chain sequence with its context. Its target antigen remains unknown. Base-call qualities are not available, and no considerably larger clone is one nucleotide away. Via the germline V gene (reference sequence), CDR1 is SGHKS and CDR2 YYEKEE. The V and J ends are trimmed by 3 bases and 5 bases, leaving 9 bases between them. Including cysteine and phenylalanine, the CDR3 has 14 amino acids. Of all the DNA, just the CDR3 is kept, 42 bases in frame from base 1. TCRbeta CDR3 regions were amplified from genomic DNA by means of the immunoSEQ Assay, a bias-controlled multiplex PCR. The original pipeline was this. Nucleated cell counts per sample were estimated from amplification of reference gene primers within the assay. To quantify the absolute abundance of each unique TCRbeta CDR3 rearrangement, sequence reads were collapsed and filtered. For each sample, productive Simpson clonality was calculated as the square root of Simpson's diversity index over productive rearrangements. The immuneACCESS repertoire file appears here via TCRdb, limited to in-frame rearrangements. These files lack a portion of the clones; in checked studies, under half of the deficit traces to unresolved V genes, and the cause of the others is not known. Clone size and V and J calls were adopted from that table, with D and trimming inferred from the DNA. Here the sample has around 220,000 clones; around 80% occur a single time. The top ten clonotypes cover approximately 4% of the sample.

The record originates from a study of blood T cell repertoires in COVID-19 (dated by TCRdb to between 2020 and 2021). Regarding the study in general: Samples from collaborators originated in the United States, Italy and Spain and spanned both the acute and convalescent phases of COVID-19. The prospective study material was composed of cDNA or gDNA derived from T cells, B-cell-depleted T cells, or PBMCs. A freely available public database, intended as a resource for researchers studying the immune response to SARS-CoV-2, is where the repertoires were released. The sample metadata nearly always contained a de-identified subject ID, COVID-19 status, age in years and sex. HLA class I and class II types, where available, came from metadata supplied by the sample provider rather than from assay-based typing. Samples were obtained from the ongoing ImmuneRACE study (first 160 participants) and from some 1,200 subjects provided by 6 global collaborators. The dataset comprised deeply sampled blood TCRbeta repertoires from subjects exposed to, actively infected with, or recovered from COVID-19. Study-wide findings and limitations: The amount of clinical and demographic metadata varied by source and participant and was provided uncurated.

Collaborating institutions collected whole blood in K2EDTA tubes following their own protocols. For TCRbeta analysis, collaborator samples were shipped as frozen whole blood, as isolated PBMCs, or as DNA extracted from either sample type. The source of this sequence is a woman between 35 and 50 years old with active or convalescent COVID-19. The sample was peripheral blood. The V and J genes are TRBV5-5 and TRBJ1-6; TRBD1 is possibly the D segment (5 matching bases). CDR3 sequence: CASSWGVHNSPLHF. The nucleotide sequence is TGTGCCAGCAGCTGGGGGGTCCATAATTCACCCCTCCACTTT. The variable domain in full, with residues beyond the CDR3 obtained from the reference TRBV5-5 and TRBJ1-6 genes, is DAGVTQSPTHLIKTRGQQVTLRCSPISGHKSVSWYQQVLGQGPQFIFQYYEKEERGRGNFPDRFSARQFPNYSSELNVNALLLGDSALYLCASSWGVHNSPLHFGNGTRLTVT.